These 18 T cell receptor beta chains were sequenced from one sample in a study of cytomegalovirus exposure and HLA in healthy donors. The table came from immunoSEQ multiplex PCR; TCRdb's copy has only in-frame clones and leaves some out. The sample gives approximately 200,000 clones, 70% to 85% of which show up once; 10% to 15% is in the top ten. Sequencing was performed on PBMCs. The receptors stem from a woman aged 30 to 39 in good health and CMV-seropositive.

This CDR3 reads CASSTETGSNQPQHF. The CDR3, as DNA: TGTGCCAGCAGTACCGAGACAGGGAGCAATCAGCCCCAGCATTTT. The chain recombines TRBV2 with TRBJ1-5; 7 bases are shared with TRBD1. Germline CDR1 is SNHLY and CDR2 is FYNNEI. V gave up 5 bases and J gave up 1 base; unmatched junction bases: 5. CDR3 size: 15 residues.

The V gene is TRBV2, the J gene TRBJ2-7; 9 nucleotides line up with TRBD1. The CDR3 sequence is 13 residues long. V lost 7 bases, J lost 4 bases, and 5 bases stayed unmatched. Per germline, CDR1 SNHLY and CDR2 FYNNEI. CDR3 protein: CASIGTGYYEQYF. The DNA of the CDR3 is TGTGCCAGCATCGGGACAGGGTATTACGAGCAGTACTTC.

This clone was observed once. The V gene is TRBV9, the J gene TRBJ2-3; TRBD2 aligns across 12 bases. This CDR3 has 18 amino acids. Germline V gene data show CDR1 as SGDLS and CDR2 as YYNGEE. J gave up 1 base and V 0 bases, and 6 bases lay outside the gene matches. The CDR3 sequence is CASSVGPSGRVGTDTQYF. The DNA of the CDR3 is TGTGCCAGCAGCGTAGGCCCTAGCGGGAGGGTGGGCACAGATACGCAGTATTTT.

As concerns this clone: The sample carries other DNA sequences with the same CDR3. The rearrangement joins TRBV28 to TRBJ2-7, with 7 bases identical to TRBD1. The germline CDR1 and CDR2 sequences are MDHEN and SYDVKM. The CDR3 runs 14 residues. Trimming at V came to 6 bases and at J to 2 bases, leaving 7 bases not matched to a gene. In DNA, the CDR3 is TGTGCCAGCAGCTCGCCGGGACAGCCCTACGAGCAGTACTTC. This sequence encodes CASSSPGQPYEQYF.

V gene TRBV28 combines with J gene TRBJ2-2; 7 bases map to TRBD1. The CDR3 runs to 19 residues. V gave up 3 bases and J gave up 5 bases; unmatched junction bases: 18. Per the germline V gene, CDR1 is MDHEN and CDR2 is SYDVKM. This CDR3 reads CASSFPQEVGQGETGELFF. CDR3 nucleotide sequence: TGTGCCAGCAGTTTCCCCCAAGAGGTGGGGCAGGGGGAAACCGGGGAGCTGTTTTTT. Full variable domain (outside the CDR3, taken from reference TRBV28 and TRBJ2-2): DVKVTQSSRYLVKRTGEKVFLECVQDMDHENMFWYRQDPGLGLRLIYFSYDVKMKEKGDIPEGYSVSREKKERFSLILESASTNQTSMYLCASSFPQEVGQGETGELFFGEGSRLTVL.

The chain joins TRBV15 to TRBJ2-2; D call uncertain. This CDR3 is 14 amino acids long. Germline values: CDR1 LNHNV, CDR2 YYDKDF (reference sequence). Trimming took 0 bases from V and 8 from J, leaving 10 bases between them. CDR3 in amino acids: CATSRDLRIGELFF. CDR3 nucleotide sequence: TGTGCCACCAGCAGAGATTTGCGGATTGGGGAGCTGTTTTTT. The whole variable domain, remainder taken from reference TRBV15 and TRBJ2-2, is DAMVIQNPRYQVTQFGKPVTLSCSQTLNHNVMYWYQQKSSQAPKLLFHYYDKDFNNEADTPDNFQSRRPNTSFCFLDIRSPGLGDTAMYLCATSRDLRIGELFFGEGSRLTVL.

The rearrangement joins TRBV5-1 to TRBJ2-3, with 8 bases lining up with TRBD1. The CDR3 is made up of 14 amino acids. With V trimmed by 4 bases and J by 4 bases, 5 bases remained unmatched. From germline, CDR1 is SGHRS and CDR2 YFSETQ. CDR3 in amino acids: CASSIQTGADTQYF. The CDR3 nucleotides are TGCGCCAGCAGCATCCAGACAGGGGCAGATACGCAGTATTTT.

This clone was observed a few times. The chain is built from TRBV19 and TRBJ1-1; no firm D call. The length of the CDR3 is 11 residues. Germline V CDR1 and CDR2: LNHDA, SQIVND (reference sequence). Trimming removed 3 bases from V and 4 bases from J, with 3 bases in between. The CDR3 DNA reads TGTGCCAGTAGTATCGGCACTGAAGCTTTCTTT. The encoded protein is CASSIGTEAFF.

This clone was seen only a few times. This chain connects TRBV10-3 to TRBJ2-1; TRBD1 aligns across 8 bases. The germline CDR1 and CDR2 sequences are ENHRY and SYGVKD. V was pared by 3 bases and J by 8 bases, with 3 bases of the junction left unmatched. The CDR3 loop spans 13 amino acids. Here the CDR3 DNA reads TGTGCCATCAGTGACCAACAGGGGGATGAGCAGTTCTTC. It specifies CAISDQQGDEQFF.

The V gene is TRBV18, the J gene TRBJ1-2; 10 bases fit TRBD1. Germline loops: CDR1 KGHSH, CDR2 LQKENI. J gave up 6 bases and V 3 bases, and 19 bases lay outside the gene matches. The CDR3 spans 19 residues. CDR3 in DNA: TGTGCCAGCTCACCTCAATGGTACACCGGGACAGGGGTTAGCGATGGCTACACCTTC. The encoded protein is CASSPQWYTGTGVSDGYTF.

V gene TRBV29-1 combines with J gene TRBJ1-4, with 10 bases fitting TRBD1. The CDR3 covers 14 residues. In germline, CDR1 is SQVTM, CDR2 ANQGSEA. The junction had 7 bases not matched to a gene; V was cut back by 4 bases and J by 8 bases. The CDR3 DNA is TGCAGCGTTGTTAGGGGGACAGGGGAAGAAAAACTGTTTTTT. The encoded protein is CSVVRGTGEEKLFF.

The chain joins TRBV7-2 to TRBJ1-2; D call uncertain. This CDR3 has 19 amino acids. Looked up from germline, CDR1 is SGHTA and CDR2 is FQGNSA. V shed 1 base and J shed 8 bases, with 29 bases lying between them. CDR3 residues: CASSLGSYGEIPSQNGYTF. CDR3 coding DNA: TGTGCCAGCAGCTTAGGCAGTTACGGGGAAATCCCAAGTCAGAACGGCTACACCTTC.

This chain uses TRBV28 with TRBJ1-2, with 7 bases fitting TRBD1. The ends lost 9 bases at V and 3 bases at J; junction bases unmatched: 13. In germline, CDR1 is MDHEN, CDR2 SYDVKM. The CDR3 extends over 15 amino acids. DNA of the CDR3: TGTGCCAGTCAGACAGGGCGAGATGAAGACTATGGCTACACCTTC. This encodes CASQTGRDEDYGYTF.

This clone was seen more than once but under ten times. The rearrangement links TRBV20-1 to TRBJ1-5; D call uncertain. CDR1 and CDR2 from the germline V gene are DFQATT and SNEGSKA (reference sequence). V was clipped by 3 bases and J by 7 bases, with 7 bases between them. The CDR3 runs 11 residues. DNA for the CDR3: TGCAGTGCTAGTGGTGGCCAGCCCCAGCATTTT. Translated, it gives CSASGGQPQHF.

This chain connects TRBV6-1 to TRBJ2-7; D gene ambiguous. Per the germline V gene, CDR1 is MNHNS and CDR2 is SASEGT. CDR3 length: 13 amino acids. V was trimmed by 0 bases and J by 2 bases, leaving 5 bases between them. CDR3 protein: CASSEAGPYEQYF. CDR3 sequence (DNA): TGTGCCAGCAGTGAAGCGGGCCCCTACGAGCAGTACTTC.

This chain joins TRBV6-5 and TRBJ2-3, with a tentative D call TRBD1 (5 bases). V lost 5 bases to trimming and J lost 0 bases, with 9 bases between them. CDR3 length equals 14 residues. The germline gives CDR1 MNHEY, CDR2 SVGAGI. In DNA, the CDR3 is TGTGCCAGCAGTCCCAGGGCTAGCACAGATACGCAGTATTTT. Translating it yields CASSPRASTDTQYF.

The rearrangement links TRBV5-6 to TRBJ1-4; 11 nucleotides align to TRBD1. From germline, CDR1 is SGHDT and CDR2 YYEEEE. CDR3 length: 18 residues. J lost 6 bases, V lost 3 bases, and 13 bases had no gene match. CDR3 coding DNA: TGTGCCAGCAGCTCGTCACTCCGCACGGGACAGGGGGATGAAAAACTGTTTTTT. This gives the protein CASSSSLRTGQGDEKLFF.

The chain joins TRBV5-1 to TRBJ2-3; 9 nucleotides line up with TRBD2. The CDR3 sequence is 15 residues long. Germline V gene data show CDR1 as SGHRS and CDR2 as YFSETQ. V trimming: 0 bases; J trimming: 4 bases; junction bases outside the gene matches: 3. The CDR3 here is CASSLGSGSSDTQYF. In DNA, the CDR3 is TGCGCCAGCAGCTTGGGTAGCGGGAGTTCAGATACGCAGTATTTT.